Below are 18 T cell receptor beta chains sequenced from a single sample in a study of blood T cells in healthy people across ages. Using a J-beta primer mix together with a sample-barcoded 5' primer, a second PCR was run for about 6 to 12 cycles. One entry per CDR3 protein, called by TCRdb with MiXCR from the 5' RACE reads. The sample lists over a million distinct CDR3 sequences; less than 45% were seen once. Source material: blood. The source of these receptors is a woman aged 18-35 years in good health.

This clonotype was counted at least ten times. The V call is TRBV4-3, the J call TRBJ2-1; 8 bases map to TRBD1. V dropped 3 bases and J dropped 4; count of bases not matched to a gene: 5. The CDR3 is 15 amino acids. In germline, CDR1 is LGHNA, CDR2 YSLEER. The CDR3 region has the DNA TGCGCCAGCAGCCAGGCCAGGGGGCCATACAATGAGCAGTTCTTC. This sequence encodes CASSQARGPYNEQFF.

The chain is built from TRBV12-3 or TRBV12-4 and TRBJ2-7; the match to TRBD1 covers 9 bases. The CDR3 contains 15 residues. Unmatched junction bases numbered 9, after V lost 7 bases and J lost 2 bases. This CDR3 is CASTLGGTGTYEQYF. The CDR3 nucleotides read TGTGCCAGCACCCTAGGAGGGACAGGGACCTACGAGCAGTACTTC.

The V gene is TRBV5-1, the J gene TRBJ2-5; D is possibly TRBD1 (5 bases). Germline-derived CDR1 and CDR2 are SGHRS and YFSETQ. V shed 5 bases and J shed 5 bases, with 19 bases lying between them. The CDR3 runs to 15 residues. In DNA form, the CDR3 reads TGCGCCAGCAGTTATACACAGGCTTGGTCGGAGACCCAGTACTTC. Its protein product is CASSYTQAWSETQYF.

This clonotype was recorded a few times. This chain's CDR3 is CASSKSLRTSAYEQYF. As DNA, the CDR3 is TGTGCCAGCTCAAAATCCCTCCGGACTAGCGCTTACGAGCAGTACTTC. The chain has TRBV6-2 or TRBV6-3 and TRBJ2-7; 9 nucleotides match TRBD2. CDR1 is MNHEY, CDR2 SVGEGT, per germline. This CDR3 comprises 16 residues. J lost 4 bases, V lost 8 bases, and 15 bases had no gene match.

This clonotype has more than one count but fewer than ten. The rearrangement uses TRBV15 and TRBJ1-1, with 7 bases fitting TRBD1. Germline V gene sequence: CDR1 LNHNV, CDR2 YYDKDF (reference sequence). Losses at the gene ends were 0 bases for V and 1 base for J; bases not matched to a gene: 2. The CDR3 length is 15 residues. The DNA for the CDR3 is TGTGCCACCAGCAGAGATGAGGGGGCGAACACTGAAGCTTTCTTT. The encoded protein is CATSRDEGANTEAFF.

V gene TRBV7-9 combines with J gene TRBJ2-7; D unclear. The CDR3 spans 15 residues. Germline V gene sequence: CDR1 SEHNR, CDR2 FQNEAQ (reference sequence). Trimming pared 5 bases from V and 0 bases from J, leaving 14 bases between. The CDR3 DNA reads as TGTGCCAGCAGCCTTGGGGTCGCCTACTCCTACGAGCAGTACTTC. Encoded protein: CASSLGVAYSYEQYF.

This clonotype occurred many times. The chain is built from TRBV7-9 and TRBJ2-7; D unresolved. The CDR3 is 12 amino acids. With 5 bases removed from V and 7 bases from J, the gap between germline ends came to 12 bases. Looked up from germline, CDR1 is SEHNR and CDR2 is FQNEAQ (reference sequence). The CDR3 spells CASSPSLGEQYF. The CDR3 DNA is TGTGCCAGCAGCCCGTCTTTGGGAGAGCAGTACTTC.

This clonotype has a count of ten or more. The rearrangement joins TRBV11-2 to TRBJ2-1; 9 nucleotides align to TRBD1. V was clipped by 2 bases and J by 8 bases; unmatched bases: 10. The CDR3 length is 16 residues. Germline CDR1 is SGHAT and CDR2 is FQNNGV. The CDR3 DNA follows: TGTGCCAGCAGCTTATATGGGACAGGGTTTTGGGATGAGCAGTTCTTC. Translating gives CASSLYGTGFWDEQFF.

This clonotype was counted a few times. The chain joins TRBV27 to TRBJ1-1; 7 bases match TRBD1. This CDR3 has 13 amino acids. Trimming at V came to 3 bases and at J to 7 bases, leaving 5 bases not matched to a gene. The germline CDR1 and CDR2 sequences are MNHEY and SMNVEV (reference sequence). The CDR3: CASSLGTADEAFF. Written as DNA, the CDR3 is TGTGCCAGCAGTTTGGGGACAGCTGATGAAGCTTTCTTT.

This clonotype was seen more than once but under ten times. The J gene is TRBJ2-1, the V gene TRBV15, with D possibly being TRBD1 or TRBD2 (5 bases each). The CDR3 spans 16 residues. V dropped 3 bases and J dropped 3 bases, with 15 bases sitting between them. The germline V gene has CDR1 LNHNV and CDR2 YYDKDF (reference sequence). For the CDR3, the DNA is TGTGCCACCAGCAGGGAGACTTGGGGGTTCTACAATGAGCAGTTCTTC. Residues: CATSRETWGFYNEQFF.

The chain has TRBV18 and TRBJ2-7, with TRBD1 matching 7 bases. The CDR3 length is 14 residues. V shed 4 bases, J shed 5 bases, and the junction held 8 bases outside the gene matches. The germline V gene has CDR1 KGHSH and CDR2 LQKENI. CDR3 region: CASSQGQRTNEQYF. CDR3 nucleotides: TGTGCCAGCTCACAGGGACAGCGAACGAACGAGCAGTACTTC. Full variable domain (rest looked up from reference TRBV18 and TRBJ2-7): NAGVMQNPRHLVRRRGQEARLRCSPMKGHSHVYWYRQLPEEGLKFMVYLQKENIIDESGMPKERFSAEFPKEGPSILRIQQVVRGDSAAYFCASSQGQRTNEQYFGPGTRLTVT.

This clonotype was seen a few times. The chain combines TRBV7-9 with TRBJ2-5; maybe TRBD1 (6 bases). Per germline, CDR1 SEHNR and CDR2 FQNEAQ (reference sequence). The CDR3 covers 15 residues. The V end was cut by 1 base, the J end by 1 base, with 10 bases between. CDR3 loop: CASSLGTEIQETQYF. CDR3 bases: TGTGCCAGCAGCTTAGGGACAGAGATCCAAGAGACCCAGTACTTC.

In regard to this clonotype: Sequence at one end of the junction differs from germline and may be a read error. The rearrangement links TRBV3-1 to TRBJ2-2; maybe TRBD2 (6 bases). The CDR3 length is 15 residues. CDR1 is LGHDT, CDR2 YNNKEL, per germline (reference sequence). The CDR3 here is CASSAGLANTRELFF. The CDR3 bases are TGTGCCAGCAGCGCGGGACTCGCAAACACCCGGGAGCTGTTTTTT. Full variable domain (missing parts from reference TRBV3-1 and TRBJ2-2): DTAVSQTPKYLVTQMGNDKSIKCEQNLGHDTMYWYKQDSKKFLKIMFSYNNKELIINETVPNRFSPKSPDKAHLNLHINSLELGDSAVYFCASSAGLANTRELFFGEGSRLTVL.

The J gene is TRBJ2-3, the V gene TRBV2; D not resolved. Trimming cost V 5 bases and J 14 bases, with 17 bases left between them. The CDR3 spans 12 residues. Germline CDR1 SNHLY, CDR2 FYNNEI. This CDR3 reads CASSPRLGLRYF. The DNA for the CDR3 is TGTGCCAGCAGTCCCCGTCTAGGCCTAAGGTATTTT.

The chain has TRBV5-1 and TRBJ2-1, with TRBD1 as a possible D gene (5 bases). CDR1 and CDR2 (germline): SGHRS, YFSETQ. V was trimmed by 2 bases and J by 4 bases, leaving 13 bases between them. The CDR3 has 15 amino acids. CDR3 sequence (DNA): TGCGCCAGCAGCTTTTACGAAGGGGTTTACAATGAGCAGTTCTTC. This sequence encodes CASSFYEGVYNEQFF.

The gene calls are TRBV7-9 and TRBJ2-1; a possible D gene is TRBD2 (6 bases). V dropped 5 bases and J dropped 4 bases, with 18 bases sitting between them. Germline V gene sequence: CDR1 SEHNR, CDR2 FQNEAQ (reference sequence). This CDR3 has 16 amino acids. This CDR3 reads CASSARLGDRYNEQFF. DNA for the CDR3: TGTGCCAGCAGCGCCCGACTAGGGGATAGGTACAATGAGCAGTTCTTC. The whole variable domain, remainder taken from reference TRBV7-9 and TRBJ2-1, is DTGVSQNPRHKITKRGQNVTFRCDPISEHNRLYWYRQTLGQGPEFLTYFQNEAQLEKSRLLSDRFSAERPKGSFSTLEIQRTEQGDSAMYLCASSARLGDRYNEQFFGPGTRLTVL.

The J gene is TRBJ2-7, the V gene TRBV7-2; a weak D match, TRBD1 (5 bases). CDR1 is SGHTA, CDR2 FQGNSA, per germline. This CDR3 contains 15 residues. Deletions cut 5 bases from V and 4 bases from J, with 18 bases between. CDR3: CASSLMSQVPYEQYF. CDR3 coding DNA: TGTGCCAGCAGCCTAATGTCACAGGTCCCATACGAGCAGTACTTC.

With respect to this clonotype: At one of its ends the junction is not consistent with the germline gene, which may arise from a read error. The V and J genes are TRBV5-1 and TRBJ2-5, with D possibly matching TRBD1 (5 bases). Germline values: CDR1 SGHRS, CDR2 YFSETQ. The CDR3 length is 15 residues. The CDR3 region is CTSSFQGARQETQYF. The CDR3 bases are TGCACCAGCAGCTTTCAAGGGGCGAGGCAAGAGACCCAGTACTTC.